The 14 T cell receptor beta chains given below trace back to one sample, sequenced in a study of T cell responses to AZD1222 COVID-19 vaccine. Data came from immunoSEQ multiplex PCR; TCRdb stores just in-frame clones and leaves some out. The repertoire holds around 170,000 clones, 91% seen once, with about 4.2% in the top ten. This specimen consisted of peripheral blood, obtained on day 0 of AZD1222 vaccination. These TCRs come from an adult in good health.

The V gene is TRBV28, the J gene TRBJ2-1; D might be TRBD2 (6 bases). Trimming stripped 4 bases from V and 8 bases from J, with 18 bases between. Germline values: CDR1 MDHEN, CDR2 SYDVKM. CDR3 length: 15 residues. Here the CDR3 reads CASSSPGRGLDEQFF. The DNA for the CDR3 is TGTGCCAGCAGTTCCCCAGGGCGGGGACTGGATGAGCAGTTCTTC.

This chain's CDR3 is CASRGLAGTPYEQYF. CDR3 DNA: TGTGCCAGCAGGGGACTAGCGGGTACCCCCTACGAGCAGTACTTC. The J gene is TRBJ2-7, the V gene TRBV6-5; TRBD2 agrees at 12 bases. The CDR3 covers 15 residues. Germline lookup yields CDR1 MNHEY and CDR2 SVGAGI. V lost 6 bases to trimming and J lost 2 bases; unmatched junction nucleotides: 5.

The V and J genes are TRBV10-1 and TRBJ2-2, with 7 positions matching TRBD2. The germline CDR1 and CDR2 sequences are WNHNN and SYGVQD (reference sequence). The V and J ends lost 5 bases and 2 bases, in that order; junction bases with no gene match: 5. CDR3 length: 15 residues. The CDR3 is CASSTSGTNTGELFF. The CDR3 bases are TGCGCCAGCAGTACAAGCGGGACTAACACCGGGGAGCTGTTTTTT.

CDR3 in amino acids: CATSDRAPMNTEAFF. As DNA, the CDR3 is TGTGCCACCAGCGACAGGGCTCCCATGAACACTGAAGCTTTCTTT. The rearrangement uses TRBV15 and TRBJ1-1; 7 nucleotides agree with TRBD1. The CDR3 has 15 residues. Germline CDR1 and CDR2: LNHNV and YYDKDF (reference sequence). V was pared by 5 bases and J by 0 bases, with 6 bases of the junction left unmatched.

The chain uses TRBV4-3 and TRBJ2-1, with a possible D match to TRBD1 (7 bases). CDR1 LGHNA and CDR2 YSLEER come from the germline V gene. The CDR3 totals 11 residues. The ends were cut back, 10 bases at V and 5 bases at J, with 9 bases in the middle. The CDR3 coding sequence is TGCGCCACCAGGGGGGACAATGAGCAGTTCTTC. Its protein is CATRGDNEQFF.

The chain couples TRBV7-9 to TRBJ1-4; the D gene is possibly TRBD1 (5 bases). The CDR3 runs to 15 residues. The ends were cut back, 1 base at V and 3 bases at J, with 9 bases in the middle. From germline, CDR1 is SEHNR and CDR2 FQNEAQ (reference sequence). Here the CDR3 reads CASSLGDSPNEKLFF. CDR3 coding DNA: TGTGCCAGCAGCTTAGGTGACAGCCCTAATGAAAAACTGTTTTTT.

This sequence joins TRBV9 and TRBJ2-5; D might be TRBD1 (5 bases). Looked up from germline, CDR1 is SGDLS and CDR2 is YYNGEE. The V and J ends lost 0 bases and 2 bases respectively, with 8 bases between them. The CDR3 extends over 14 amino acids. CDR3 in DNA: TGTGCCAGCAGCGTAGGGGGCAGACAAGAGACCCAGTACTTC. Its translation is CASSVGGRQETQYF.

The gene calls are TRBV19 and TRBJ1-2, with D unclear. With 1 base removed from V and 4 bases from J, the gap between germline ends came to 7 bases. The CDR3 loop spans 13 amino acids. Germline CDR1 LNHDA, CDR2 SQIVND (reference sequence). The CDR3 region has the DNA TGTGCCAGTAGTATAGGGTCTGGCTATGGCTACACCTTC. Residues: CASSIGSGYGYTF. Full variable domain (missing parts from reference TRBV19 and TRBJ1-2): DGGITQSPKYLFRKEGQNVTLSCEQNLNHDAMYWYRQDPGQGLRLIYYSQIVNDFQKGDIAEGYSVSREKKESFPLTVTSAQKNPTAFYLCASSIGSGYGYTFGSGTRLTVV.

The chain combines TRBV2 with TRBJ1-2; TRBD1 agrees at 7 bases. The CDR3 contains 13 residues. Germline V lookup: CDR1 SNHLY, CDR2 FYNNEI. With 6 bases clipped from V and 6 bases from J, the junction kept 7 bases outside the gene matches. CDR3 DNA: TGTGCCAGCAGGATAGACAGGGAGAATGGCTACACCTTC. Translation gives CASRIDRENGYTF.

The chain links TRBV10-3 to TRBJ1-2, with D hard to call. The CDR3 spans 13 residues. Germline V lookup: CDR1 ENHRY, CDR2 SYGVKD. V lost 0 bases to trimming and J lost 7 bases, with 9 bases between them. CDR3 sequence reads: CAISESGVGGYTF. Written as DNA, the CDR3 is TGTGCCATCAGTGAGTCTGGGGTCGGTGGCTACACCTTC.

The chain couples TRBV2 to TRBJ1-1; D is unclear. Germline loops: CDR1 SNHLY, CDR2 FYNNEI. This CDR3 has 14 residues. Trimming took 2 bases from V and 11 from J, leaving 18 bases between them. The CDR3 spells CASSETWIRLEAFF. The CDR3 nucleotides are TGTGCCAGCAGTGAAACTTGGATCCGGTTAGAGGCTTTCTTT.

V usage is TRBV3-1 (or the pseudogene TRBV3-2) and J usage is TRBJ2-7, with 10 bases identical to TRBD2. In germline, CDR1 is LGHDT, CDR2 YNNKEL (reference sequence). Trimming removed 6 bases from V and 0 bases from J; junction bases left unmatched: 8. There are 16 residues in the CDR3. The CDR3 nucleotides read TGTGCCAGCAGTCGTTCCACTAGCGGGGCCTCCTACGAGCAGTACTTC. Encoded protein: CASSRSTSGASYEQYF.

CDR3 sequence (DNA): TGTGCCAGCGGTGACTCTTGGGGAGGGGAAGAGACCCAGTACTTC. It translates to CASGDSWGGEETQYF. This rearrangement joins TRBV11-2 to TRBJ2-5, with TRBD2 identical over 7 bases. CDR3 length equals 15 residues. V was pared by 8 bases and J by 3 bases, with 12 bases of the junction left unmatched. In germline, CDR1 is SGHAT, CDR2 FQNNGV.

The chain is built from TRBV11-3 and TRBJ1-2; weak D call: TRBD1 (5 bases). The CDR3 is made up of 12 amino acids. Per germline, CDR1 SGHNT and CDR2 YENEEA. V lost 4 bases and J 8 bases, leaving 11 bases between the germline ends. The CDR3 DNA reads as TGTGCCAGCAGCTACAGGACGGGCGGCTACACCTTC. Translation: CASSYRTGGYTF.